This T cell receptor beta chain was observed in a study of neurological immune-mediated disorders. This clonotype was observed many times. In TCRdb, the 5' RACE reads were re-called with MiXCR into one record per CDR3 protein. The data show 15,000 to 25,000 distinct CDR3 sequences, approximately 7.8% seen once. V dropped 5 bases and J dropped 0 bases, with 8 bases sitting between them. The CDR3 is 14 residues long. Input material: CD8+ T cells from blood. This receptor was identified in a young woman with HTLV-1-associated myelopathy (HAM/TSP). The rearrangement links TRBV12-3 or TRBV12-4 to TRBJ1-5; D is ambiguous. DNA for the CDR3: TGTGCCAGCAGTCTTGCAGTTAGCAATCAGCCCCAGCATTTT. Encoded protein: CASSLAVSNQPQHF.